This T cell receptor (beta chain) originates from a study of blood T cell repertoires in COVID-19. About the research overall: COVID-19 samples from acute and convalescent phases originated in the United States, Italy and Spain.

Sequencing was performed with immunoSEQ multiplex PCR; in TCRdb, only in-frame clones are kept and a portion is missing. The repertoire has about 160,000 clones, about 87% of them found once; the top ten carry under 5%. Trimming shortened V by 0 bases and J by 5 bases, and 19 bases separated the two germline ends. CDR1 is MGHRA and CDR2 is YSYEKL in the germline V gene. This CDR3 has 18 residues. The specimen was peripheral blood. This TCR was sampled from a woman aged 60-75 years who had recovered from COVID-19. This rearrangement joins TRBV4-1 to TRBJ1-4; D is ambiguous. This CDR3 reads CASSQEFVKGGPNEKLFF. In DNA form, the CDR3 reads TGCGCCAGCAGCCAAGAGTTTGTAAAGGGAGGGCCCAATGAAAAACTGTTTTTT.